The 14 T cell receptor beta chains listed next were all sequenced from one sample in a study of blood T cell repertoires in COVID-19. Sequenced by immunoSEQ multiplex PCR; TCRdb stores in-frame clones only, minus some. This table holds roughly 150,000 clones, 88% found once. Sequencing used peripheral blood. The receptors were sampled from a man aged 50-60 years who had recovered from COVID-19.

The chain has TRBV7-2 and TRBJ1-3; D uncertain. The CDR3 covers 14 residues. Trimming took off 8 bases at V and 0 bases at J, with 11 bases between the two ends. Germline V gene data show CDR1 as SGHTA and CDR2 as FQGNSA. In nucleotides, the CDR3 is TGTGCCAGCGGATCGGGAGTCTCTGGAAACACCATATATTTT. Translated, it gives CASGSGVSGNTIYF.

The rearrangement joins TRBV6-5 to TRBJ1-5, with TRBD1 matching 8 bases. Germline values: CDR1 MNHEY, CDR2 SVGAGI. The CDR3 totals 15 residues. After removal of 9 bases from V and 2 bases from J, the junction contained 9 bases not matched to a gene. Here the CDR3 DNA reads TGTGCCAGTCGTCCCGACAGGGGTGGCAATCAGCCCCAGCATTTT. Its protein is CASRPDRGGNQPQHF.

The chain links TRBV7-9 to TRBJ1-5, with D tentatively TRBD1 (5 bases). This CDR3 has 13 residues. V was trimmed by 7 bases and J by 3 bases, leaving 10 bases between them. Germline V CDR1 and CDR2: SEHNR, FQNEAQ (reference sequence). In DNA form, the CDR3 reads TGTGCCAGCAACGGGGGTCTCAATCAGCCCCAGCATTTT. This sequence encodes CASNGGLNQPQHF.

The chain combines TRBV11-2 with TRBJ2-2; TRBD2 agrees at 11 bases. After removal of 5 bases from V and 5 bases from J, the junction contained 7 bases not matched to a gene. Germline V CDR1 and CDR2: SGHAT, FQNNGV. This CDR3 is 16 amino acids long. The chain's CDR3 is CASSPGASGRTGELFF. Here the CDR3 DNA reads TGTGCCAGCAGCCCCGGGGCTAGCGGGAGGACCGGGGAGCTGTTTTTT.

The chain uses TRBV29-1 and TRBJ2-1, with 9 bases identical to TRBD2. The V gene end was trimmed by 0 bases and the J gene end by 7 bases; junction bases not matched to a gene: 19. The length of the CDR3 is 19 residues. CDR1 is SQVTM, CDR2 ANQGSEA, per germline. The CDR3 region has the DNA TGCAGCGTTGAAGATGCGGCTAGCGGGACCCTATGGGGTATTAATGAGCAGTTCTTC. Encoded protein: CSVEDAASGTLWGINEQFF.

J is TRBJ2-3 and V is TRBV7-2; the D gene is possibly TRBD2 (6 bases). In germline, CDR1 is SGHTA, CDR2 FQGNSA. The CDR3 consists of 16 residues. The V gene lost 2 bases and the J gene lost 8 bases, with 20 bases spanning the gap. The CDR3 bases are TGTGCCAGCAGCTTATTGGGGGAGGCCCCTCGAGGTACGCAGTATTTT. Protein: CASSLLGEAPRGTQYF. Supplemented by reference TRBV7-2 and TRBJ2-3, the full variable domain reads GAGVSQSPSNKVTEKGKDVELRCDPISGHTALYWYRQSLGQGLEFLIYFQGNSAPDKSGLPSDRFSAERTGGSVSTLTIQRTQQEDSAVYLCASSLLGEAPRGTQYFGPGTRLTVL.

This clone was counted between two and nine times. The chain carries TRBV24-1 and TRBJ2-3, with 9 bases identical to TRBD1. V shed 9 bases, J shed 2 bases, and the junction held 11 bases outside the gene matches. Germline V gene data show CDR1 as KGHDR and CDR2 as SFDVKD. The CDR3 is made up of 16 amino acids. The CDR3 here is CATSAGGTGTTDTQYF. In DNA, the CDR3 is TGTGCCACCTCTGCGGGCGGGACAGGGACCACAGATACGCAGTATTTT.

This chain connects TRBV29-1 to TRBJ2-7, with TRBD2 matching over 10 bases. Losses at the gene ends were 2 bases for V and 4 bases for J; bases not matched to a gene: 11. Germline V gene data show CDR1 as SQVTM and CDR2 as ANQGSEA. This CDR3 region has 16 residues. CDR3 nucleotide sequence: TGCAGCGTTGAATATCTAGCGGGAGATCACCATTACGAGCAGTACTTC. Its translation: CSVEYLAGDHHYEQYF.

This clone has only a few counts. This sequence joins TRBV29-1 and TRBJ2-5; 7 bases are shared with TRBD1. Germline V gene lookup returns CDR1 SQVTM and CDR2 ANQGSEA. The CDR3 extends over 13 amino acids. V was pared by 4 bases and J by 1 base, with 3 bases of the junction left unmatched. The CDR3: CSVGGGPQETQYF. For the CDR3, the DNA is TGCAGCGTTGGAGGGGGCCCCCAAGAGACCCAGTACTTC.

This chain links TRBV6-2 or TRBV6-3 with TRBJ2-3; 7 positions agree with TRBD2. The V and J ends lost 0 bases and 1 base, in that order; junction bases with no gene match: 4. The CDR3 sequence is 16 residues long. In germline, CDR1 is MNHEY, CDR2 SVGEGT. CDR3 sequence: CASSYSGGGGTDTQYF. Here the CDR3 DNA reads TGTGCCAGCAGTTACTCTGGGGGAGGGGGCACAGATACGCAGTATTTT.

This rearrangement joins TRBV7-9 to TRBJ2-2; D ambiguous. CDR3 length equals 15 residues. Germline V gene sequence: CDR1 SEHNR, CDR2 FQNEAQ (reference sequence). V was shortened by 4 bases and J by 7 bases, with 16 bases between the two germline ends. The CDR3 reads CASSSLEVPGGELFF. The CDR3 nucleotides are TGTGCCAGCAGCTCACTCGAGGTCCCGGGCGGGGAGCTGTTTTTT.

This clone came up once. The chain combines TRBV7-8 with TRBJ2-5; TRBD2 agrees at 7 bases. The ends lost 2 bases at V and 4 bases at J; junction bases unmatched: 13. CDR3 length equals 17 residues. CDR1 SGHVS and CDR2 FQNEAQ come from the germline V gene. This chain's CDR3 is CASSLTSWGGYGETQYF. DNA of the CDR3: TGTGCCAGCAGCTTAACTTCATGGGGGGGGTACGGAGAGACCCAGTACTTC.

The chain combines TRBV4-3 with TRBJ2-7; D not resolved. The CDR3 spans 14 residues. Per germline, CDR1 LGHNA and CDR2 YSLEER. Trimming took 1 base from V and 0 from J, leaving 7 bases between them. CDR3 sequence: CASSQVVASYEQYF. CDR3 coding DNA: TGCGCCAGCAGCCAAGTGGTGGCCTCCTACGAGCAGTACTTC.

J is TRBJ2-3 and V is TRBV5-6; TRBD1 agrees at 8 bases. The CDR3 contains 16 residues. The germline V gene encodes CDR1 SGHDT and CDR2 YYEEEE. V shed 4 bases and J 0 bases; nucleotides not matched to a gene: 7. As DNA, the CDR3 is TGTGCCAGCAGCCCTTGGACAGGGCCAAGCACAGATACGCAGTATTTT. Amino acid sequence: CASSPWTGPSTDTQYF.